This record covers a single T cell receptor beta chain. Its antigen is currently unknown. TCRdb reprocessed the RT-PCR reads with MiXCR, giving one entry per CDR3 protein. Of about 700,000 distinct CDR3 sequences listed, approximately 15% are singletons. The entry originates in a study of response to subunit inactivated influenza vaccine. Study findings and constraints: It was the authors' suggestion that each seasonal influenza vaccination recruits few new T cells.

Trimming at V came to 5 bases and at J to 8 bases, leaving 7 bases not matched to a gene. The CDR3 sequence is 15 residues long. Germline loops: CDR1 DFQATT, CDR2 SNEGSKA (reference sequence). The chain carries TRBV20-1 and TRBJ2-1, with 15 bases matching TRBD2. The TCR sequence derives from a man aged 45-60 years who received an inactivated influenza vaccine. Material: PBMCs from blood, obtained 11 to 12 days after vaccination. CDR3 amino acids: CSAWTSGRAGDEQFF. CDR3 bases: TGCAGTGCTTGGACTAGCGGGAGGGCCGGCGATGAGCAGTTCTTC.